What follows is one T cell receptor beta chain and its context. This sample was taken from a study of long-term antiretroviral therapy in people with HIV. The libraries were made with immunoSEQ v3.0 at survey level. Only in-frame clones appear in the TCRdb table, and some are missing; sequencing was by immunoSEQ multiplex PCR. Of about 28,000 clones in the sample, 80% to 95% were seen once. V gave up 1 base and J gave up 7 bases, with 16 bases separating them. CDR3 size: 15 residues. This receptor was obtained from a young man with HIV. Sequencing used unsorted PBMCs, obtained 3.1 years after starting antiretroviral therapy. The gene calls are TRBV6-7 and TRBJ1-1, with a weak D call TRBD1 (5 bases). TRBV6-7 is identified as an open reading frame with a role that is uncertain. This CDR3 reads CASSYWGRVVGEAFF. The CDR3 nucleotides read TGTGCCAGCAGTTACTGGGGCAGGGTGGTTGGTGAAGCTTTCTTT.